This T cell receptor beta chain was observed in a study of shared clonotypes between healthy human individuals. There are 13 residues in the CDR3. CDR1 and CDR2 from the germline V gene are MNHEY and SVGAGI. Trimming removed 2 bases from V and 8 bases from J, with 12 bases in between. Assay: immunoSEQ multiplex PCR; the TCRdb copy retains only in-frame clones and omits some. The sample has about 2.4 million clones, more than 85% seen once. This TCR was sampled from a man younger than 35 in good health. Some clones in this sample may be carry-over from other donors' samples. Sequenced input: naive CD4+ T cells from PBMCs. Subset of the sample: CD45RA+ positively selected. The gene calls are TRBV6-5 and TRBJ1-2, with D possibly matching TRBD1 (5 bases). The CDR3 DNA reads TGTGCCAGCAGTTACGAGGCAGGGCCCGGCTACACCTTC. Protein sequence: CASSYEAGPGYTF.